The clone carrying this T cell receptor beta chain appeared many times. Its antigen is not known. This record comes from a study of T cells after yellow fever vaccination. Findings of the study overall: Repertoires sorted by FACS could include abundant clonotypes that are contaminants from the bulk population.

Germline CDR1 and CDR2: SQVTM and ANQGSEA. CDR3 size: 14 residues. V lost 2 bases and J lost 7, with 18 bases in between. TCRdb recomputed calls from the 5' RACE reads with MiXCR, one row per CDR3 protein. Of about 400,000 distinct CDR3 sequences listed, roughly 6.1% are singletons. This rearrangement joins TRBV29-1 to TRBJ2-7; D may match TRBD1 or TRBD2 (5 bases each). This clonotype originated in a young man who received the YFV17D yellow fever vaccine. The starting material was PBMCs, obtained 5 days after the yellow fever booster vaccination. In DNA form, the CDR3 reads TGCAGCGTTGAATATGGGACGTCCCCCGGGGAGCAGTACTTC. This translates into CSVEYGTSPGEQYF.